This is a list of T cell receptor beta chains from one sample in a study of blood T cells in healthy people across ages. Each CDR3 protein is one row after TCRdb ran MiXCR on the 5' RACE reads. The table records hundreds of thousands of distinct CDR3 sequences, more than 25% of them present only once. Sequences were obtained from blood. The receptors derive from a woman aged 80 or older in good health. The CDR3 runs from the conserved cysteine through the conserved F or W. The D gene is left open where the match is weak. The size field is filled for only some rows; it gives once, few, many or a size class.

cdr3_aa,j_call,clone_size,cdr3_length,v_call,d_call
CASTSPTGRSWYGYTF,TRBJ1-2,few,16,TRBV21-1,.
CASSRTSGSLGRTQYF,TRBJ2-3,many,16,TRBV6-5,TRBD2
CASSLSGGRHEQYF,TRBJ2-7,.,14,TRBV7-2,.
CASSNPGTPLANYGYTF,TRBJ1-2,few,17,TRBV28,.
CASSRTGRNQPQHF,TRBJ1-5,many,14,TRBV7-2,TRBD1
CASSSLGGSTQYF,TRBJ2-3,many,13,TRBV27,TRBD2
CATGLASSYEQYF,TRBJ2-7,.,13,TRBV6-5,.
CARNLDSLYEQYF,TRBJ2-7,.,13,TRBV6-1,.
CAISDGQGGSTNEKLFF,TRBJ1-4,few,17,TRBV10-3,TRBD1
CASSPRGSNQPQHF,TRBJ1-5,many,14,TRBV4-1,.